This TCR beta chain is from a study of T cells in Graves' hyperthyroidism and ophthalmopathy. This clonotype was seen repeatedly, ten times or more. CDR1 SEHNR and CDR2 FQNEAQ come from the germline V gene (reference sequence). V lost 4 bases, J lost 4 bases, and 10 bases lay in between. The CDR3 extends over 13 amino acids. Isolation of PBMCs was performed on 8 to 10 ml fresh peripheral blood. RNA transcripts gave rise to amplified TCR beta CDR3 regions. The HTBI primer set drove a first-round RT-PCR of the TCR CDR3. TCRdb re-analysed the multiplex PCR reads in MiXCR, keeping a single row per CDR3 protein. This table has more than 650,000 distinct CDR3 sequences, 12% to 15% appearing once.

This chain uses TRBV7-9 with TRBJ1-2; D is unresolved. The clonotype comes from a young woman with Graves' hyperthyroidism. The sample taken for sequencing was blood. CDR3 DNA sequence: TGTGCCAGCAGCTATGGACGGCTCTATGGCTACACCTTC. This encodes CASSYGRLYGYTF.